This TCR beta chain was recorded in a study of blood T cells in healthy people across ages. On this clonotype: A much larger clone is a single base away; this may be a read error.

Alongside a J-beta primer mix, a sample-barcoded 5' primer served in a second PCR lasting roughly 7 to 11 cycles. TCRdb re-analysed the 5' RACE reads in MiXCR, keeping a single row per CDR3 protein. In the table there are roughly 640,000 distinct CDR3 sequences, around 31% of which are singletons. The sequencing sample was made of blood. This TCR was sampled from a woman older than 75 in good health.

CDR3 sequence reads: CSALTGGPTQYF. The CDR3 DNA reads as TGCAGTGCTTTGACAGGGGGTCCGACCCAGTACTTC. This sequence joins TRBV20-1 and TRBJ2-5, with TRBD1 matching over 9 bases. After removal of 5 bases from V and 7 bases from J, the junction contained 5 bases not matched to a gene. The germline gives CDR1 DFQATT, CDR2 SNEGSKA (reference sequence). This CDR3 spans 12 amino acids.